This T cell receptor (beta chain) originates from a study of radiotherapy plus CTLA-4 blockade in lung cancer. Study as a whole: Among all patients, about 19% showed objective responses, while about 30% had disease control. General study results and limits: Radiotherapy with ipilimumab was followed by blood expansion of tumor-derived clones. According to reports, early shifts in blood T cell clones, alongside interferon-beta, forecast response most accurately.

The data were produced by immunoSEQ multiplex PCR, yet TCRdb's version contains in-frame clones alone and is incomplete. Of about 60,000 clones in the sample, about 80% were seen once. The CDR3 has 13 residues. The germline V and J ends were trimmed by 4 bases and 1 base, with 6 bases remaining between them. The germline V gene encodes CDR1 SGHRS and CDR2 YFSETQ. As for this clone: Its target is unknown.

Participants had chemo-refractory metastatic non-small-cell lung cancer and were treated with focal radiation plus ipilimumab CTLA-4 blockade. This sequence joins TRBV5-1 and TRBJ1-3, with unresolved D. Source: peripheral blood, taken from a patient treated with radiotherapy plus ipilimumab. This sequence originates from a human donor with non-small cell lung cancer who had a partial response to radiotherapy plus ipilimumab. In nucleotides, the CDR3 is TGCGCCAGCAGCGTATCGTCTGGAAACACCATATATTTT. Its protein product is CASSVSSGNTIYF.